This entry lists 15 T cell receptor beta chains sequenced from one sample in a study of T cell clonality in common variable immunodeficiency. For these TCRs, the target antigens are not known. General observations from the study: Common variable immunodeficiency TCR beta sequences reportedly had fewer deletions and N-nucleotide insertions.

Libraries were prepared by immunoSEQ multiplex PCR; TCRdb keeps only in-frame clonotypes and omits some of them. In total the sample includes several thousand clones, none of them seen once. Sequenced material: peripheral blood mononuclear cells. These receptors all stem from a human donor with common variable immunodeficiency.

This clone was seen ten or more times. Sequencing ends 3 residues short of the CDR3 end; the germline J gene provides the rest. The chain is built from TRBV20-1 and TRBJ1-1; D unclear. The germline V gene encodes CDR1 DFQATT and CDR2 SNEGSKA (reference sequence). The CDR3 runs to 11 residues. The V end lost 3 bases, the J end lost 7 bases, and 9 bases lay between the germline ends. The part of the CDR3 DNA that was read is TGCAGTGCTAGCCTACTAGGTGAA. Encoded protein: CSASLLGE. The full CDR3 is CSASLLGEAFF.

This clone was counted many times. The CDR3 end falls 3 residues outside the read, so it is completed with the germline J gene. The chain joins TRBV7-8 to TRBJ2-5, with D possibly TRBD1 on 5 matching bases. The germline V gene encodes CDR1 SGHVS and CDR2 FQNEAQ. V was pared by 1 base and J by 4 bases, with 13 bases between. This CDR3 is 15 amino acids long. The CDR3 protein is CASSLVAGIGETQYF. CDR3 bases read: TGTGCCAGCAGCTTAGTGGCAGGGATAGGAGAGACC.

This clone is classed as medium-sized. The read is 3 residues too short to cover the CDR3 end, so that end is filled in from the germline J gene. The chain has TRBV20-1 and TRBJ1-1; 11 bases fit TRBD1. Germline V gives CDR1 DFQATT, CDR2 SNEGSKA (reference sequence). The CDR3 runs to 19 residues. With V trimmed by 4 bases and J by 0 bases, 16 bases remained unmatched. CDR3 bases read: TGCAGTGCTATAACCCTCGCGTGGGACAGGGGGAACATGAACACTGAA. It specifies CSAITLAWDRGNMNTE. The entire CDR3 protein is CSAITLAWDRGNMNTEAFF.

This clone was counted many times. The read ends 3 residues before the CDR3 terminus; that terminus is restored from the germline J gene. The chain carries TRBV7-2 and TRBJ2-7; TRBD1 aligns across 9 bases. The CDR3 has 15 amino acids. V dropped 1 base and J dropped 2; count of bases not matched to a gene: 3. Germline V gene sequence: CDR1 SGHTA, CDR2 FQGNSA. CDR3 region: CASSLGTGGPYEQYF. CDR3 DNA (partial): TGTGCCAGCAGCTTAGGTACAGGGGGCCCCTACGAG.

This clone rates as medium-sized. The read ends 3 residues shy of where the CDR3 ends; the end is completed using the germline J gene. The chain carries TRBV29-1 and TRBJ2-7, with D maybe TRBD1 (6 bases). The CDR3 totals 14 residues. Deletions cut 6 bases from V and 5 bases from J, with 20 bases between. Per the germline V gene, CDR1 is SQVTM and CDR2 is ANQGSEA. The CDR3 region is CSVARDILEDEQYF. CDR3 bases read: TGCAGCGTCGCGAGGGACATCCTTGAGGACGAG.

This clone has ten or more counts. The read stops 3 residues short of the end of the CDR3; the missing end is completed from the germline J gene. V gene TRBV28 combines with J gene TRBJ2-3, with D possibly being TRBD1 (6 bases). V gave up 6 bases and J gave up 6 bases, with 7 bases separating them. Germline assignment: CDR1 MDHEN and CDR2 SYDVKM. The CDR3 spans 11 residues. CDR3: CASSRGDTQYF. The covered CDR3 bases are TGTGCCAGCAGCAGGGGCGATACG.

This clone was recorded many times. The CDR3 region is CASGDTPDNEQFF. The part of the CDR3 DNA that was read is TGTGCCAGCGGGGACACCCCTGACAATGAG. The V and J genes are TRBV3-1 (or the pseudogene TRBV3-2) and TRBJ2-1; tentative D call: TRBD1 (6 bases). Read sequence stops 3 residues before the CDR3 end, and the germline J gene provides the missing end. Trimming removed 8 bases from V and 5 bases from J, with 13 bases in between. The CDR3 is made up of 13 amino acids. Germline CDR1 is LGHDT and CDR2 is YNNKEL (reference sequence).

This clone was observed many times. The missing CDR3 end, 3 residues past where the read stops, is filled in from the germline J gene. The rearrangement uses TRBV5-1 and TRBJ1-1, with a possible D match to TRBD1 (5 bases). The CDR3 contains 16 residues. Trimming cost V 0 bases and J 1 base, with 13 bases left between them. CDR1 SGHRS and CDR2 YFSETQ come from the germline V gene. This CDR3 is CASSLVLRQGNTEAFF. The DNA read from the CDR3 is TGCGCCAGCAGCTTGGTCCTCCGCCAGGGGAACACTGAA.

This clone has more than one count but fewer than ten. From the germline J gene comes the end of the CDR3, since the read stops 3 residues before it. The rearrangement joins TRBV20-1 to TRBJ2-1; maybe TRBD2 (5 bases). The CDR3 sequence is 18 residues long. The ends were cut back, 0 bases at V and 0 bases at J, with 18 bases in the middle. Germline-derived CDR1 and CDR2 are DFQATT and SNEGSKA (reference sequence). This chain's CDR3 is CSAREFPRGWSSYNEQFF. The part of the CDR3 DNA that was read is TGCAGTGCTAGAGAATTCCCCCGCGGGTGGAGCTCCTACAATGAG.

This clone was counted at least ten times. The read ends 3 residues before the CDR3 terminus; that terminus is restored from the germline J gene. The chain employs TRBV20-1 and TRBJ2-7; 9 bases are shared with TRBD1. The CDR3 is 15 amino acids. Germline V gene sequence: CDR1 DFQATT, CDR2 SNEGSKA (reference sequence). V gave up 3 bases and J gave up 3 bases; unmatched junction bases: 9. CDR3 DNA (partial): TGCAGTGCTAGTCCCGGGACAGGGTATTTCTACGAG. It is translated as CSASPGTGYFYE. The whole CDR3 sequence reads CSASPGTGYFYEQYF.

In its sample, this clone is medium-sized. With the read ending 3 residues before the CDR3 end, the germline J gene is used to fill in that end. This sequence joins TRBV19 and TRBJ2-2; TRBD1 matches 8 bases. This CDR3 has 15 residues. The V and J ends lost 5 bases and 4 bases, in that order; junction bases with no gene match: 6. Germline V CDR1 and CDR2: LNHDA, SQIVND (reference sequence). The CDR3 protein is CASSLGTGGTGELFF. CDR3 DNA, as far as it was read: TGTGCCAGTAGTCTCGGGACAGGCGGCACCGGGGAG.

This clone was recorded many times. The CDR3 is CASSVTKYSNQPQHF. The sequenced part of the CDR3 DNA is TGTGCCAGTAGTGTGACAAAATATAGCAATCAGCCC. This chain uses TRBV19 with TRBJ1-5; D not certain. The read is 3 residues too short to cover the CDR3 end, so that end is filled in from the germline J gene. Germline V lookup: CDR1 LNHDA, CDR2 SQIVND (reference sequence). With 5 bases removed from V and 0 bases from J, the gap between germline ends came to 11 bases. This CDR3 has 15 amino acids.

This clone showed up many times. The CDR3 loop is CSAQGLAGGHYEQYF. The DNA read from the CDR3 is TGCAGTGCTCAGGGGCTAGCGGGAGGCCACTACGAG. The chain employs TRBV20-1 and TRBJ2-7, with 11 bases lining up with TRBD2. Read coverage stops 3 residues before the CDR3 terminus; the germline J gene supplies the remainder. The CDR3 has 15 amino acids. V lost 5 bases, J lost 3 bases, and 9 bases stayed unmatched. CDR1 is DFQATT and CDR2 is SNEGSKA in the germline V gene (reference sequence).

This clone was detected many times. The read ends 3 residues before the CDR3 terminus; that terminus is restored from the germline J gene. V usage is TRBV12-3 or TRBV12-4 and J usage is TRBJ2-1; 8 nucleotides match TRBD1. The J segment lost 2 bases and the V segment lost 6 bases, leaving 6 bases of the junction unmatched. There are 15 residues in the CDR3. The CDR3 bases that were read are TGTGCCAGCAGCCACGGACAGGGACCCTACAATGAG. It is translated as CASSHGQGPYNE. In full, the CDR3 is CASSHGQGPYNEQFF.

This clone was seen repeatedly, ten times or more. Read coverage stops 3 residues before the CDR3 terminus; the germline J gene supplies the remainder. This chain connects TRBV2 to TRBJ2-1; 9 bases map to TRBD2. Looked up from germline, CDR1 is SNHLY and CDR2 is FYNNEI. The CDR3 has 15 residues. After removal of 6 bases from V and 0 bases from J, the junction contained 3 bases not matched to a gene. The covered CDR3 bases are TGTGCCAGCAGAACACTAGCGGGCTCCTACAATGAG. Its protein is CASRTLAGSYNE. The whole CDR3 region reads CASRTLAGSYNEQFF.